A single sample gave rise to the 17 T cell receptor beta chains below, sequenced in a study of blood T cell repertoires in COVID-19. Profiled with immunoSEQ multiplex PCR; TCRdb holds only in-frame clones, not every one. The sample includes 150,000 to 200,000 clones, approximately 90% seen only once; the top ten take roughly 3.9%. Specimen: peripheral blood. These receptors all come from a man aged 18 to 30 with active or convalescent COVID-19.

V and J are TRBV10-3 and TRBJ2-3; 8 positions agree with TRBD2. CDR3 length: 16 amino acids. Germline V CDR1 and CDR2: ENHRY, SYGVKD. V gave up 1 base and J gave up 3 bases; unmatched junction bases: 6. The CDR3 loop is CAISEYGRDGTDTQYF. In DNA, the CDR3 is TGTGCCATCAGTGAGTACGGGAGGGACGGGACAGATACGCAGTATTTT.

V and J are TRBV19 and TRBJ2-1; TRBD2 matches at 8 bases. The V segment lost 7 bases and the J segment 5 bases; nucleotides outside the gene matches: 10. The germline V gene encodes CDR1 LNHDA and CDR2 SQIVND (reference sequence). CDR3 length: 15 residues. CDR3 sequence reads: CASNHRGGINNEQFF. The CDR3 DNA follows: TGTGCCAGTAACCACCGGGGGGGGATAAACAATGAGCAGTTCTTC.

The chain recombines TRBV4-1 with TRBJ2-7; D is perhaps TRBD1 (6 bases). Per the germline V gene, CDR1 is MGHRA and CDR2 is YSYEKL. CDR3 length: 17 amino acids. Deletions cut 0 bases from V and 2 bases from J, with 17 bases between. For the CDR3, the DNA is TGCGCCAGCAGCCAAGACCGCCTACAGGGAGAGACCTACGAGCAGTACTTC. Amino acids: CASSQDRLQGETYEQYF.

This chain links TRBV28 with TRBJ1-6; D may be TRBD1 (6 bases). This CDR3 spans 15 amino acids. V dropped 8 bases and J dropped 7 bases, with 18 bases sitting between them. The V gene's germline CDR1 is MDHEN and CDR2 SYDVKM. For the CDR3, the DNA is TGTGCCAGCGAAGAGAGCAGGGGATCAAATTCACCCCTCCACTTT. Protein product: CASEESRGSNSPLHF.

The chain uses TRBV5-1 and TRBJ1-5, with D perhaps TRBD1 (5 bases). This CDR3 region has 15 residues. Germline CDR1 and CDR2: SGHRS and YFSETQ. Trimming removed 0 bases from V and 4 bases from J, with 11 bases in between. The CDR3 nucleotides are TGCGCCAGCAGCTTGGCAGGGAATAATAATCAGCCCCAGCATTTT. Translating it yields CASSLAGNNNQPQHF.

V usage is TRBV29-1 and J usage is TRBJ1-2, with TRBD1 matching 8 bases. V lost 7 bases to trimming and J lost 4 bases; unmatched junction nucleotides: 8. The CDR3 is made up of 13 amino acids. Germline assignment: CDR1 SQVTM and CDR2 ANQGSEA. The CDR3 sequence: CSAMTGVVYGYTF. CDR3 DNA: TGCAGCGCTATGACAGGGGTTGTCTATGGCTACACCTTC.

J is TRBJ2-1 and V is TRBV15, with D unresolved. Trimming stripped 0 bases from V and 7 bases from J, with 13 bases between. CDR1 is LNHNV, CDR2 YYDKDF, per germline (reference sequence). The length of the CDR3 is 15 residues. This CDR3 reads CATSRDSAAANEQFF. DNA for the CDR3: TGTGCCACCAGCAGAGATTCCGCGGCAGCAAATGAGCAGTTCTTC.

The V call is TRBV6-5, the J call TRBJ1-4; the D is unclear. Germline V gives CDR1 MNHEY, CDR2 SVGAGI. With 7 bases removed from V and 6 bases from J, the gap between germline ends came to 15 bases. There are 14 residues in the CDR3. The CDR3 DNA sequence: TGTGCCAGCACCGAGGAACCGGTTTATGAAAAACTGTTTTTT. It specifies CASTEEPVYEKLFF.

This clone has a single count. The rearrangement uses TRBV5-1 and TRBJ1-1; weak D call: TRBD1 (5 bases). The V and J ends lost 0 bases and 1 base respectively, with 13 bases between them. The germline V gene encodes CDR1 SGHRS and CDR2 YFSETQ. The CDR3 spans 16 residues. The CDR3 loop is CASSLGSGRKNTEAFF. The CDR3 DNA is TGCGCCAGCAGCTTGGGGTCAGGGCGGAAGAACACTGAAGCTTTCTTT.

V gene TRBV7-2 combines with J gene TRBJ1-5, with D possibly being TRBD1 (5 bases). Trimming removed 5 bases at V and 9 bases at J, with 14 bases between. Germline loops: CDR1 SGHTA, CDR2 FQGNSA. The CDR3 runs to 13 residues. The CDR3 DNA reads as TGTGCCAGCAGCGCCCAAGGGGTTCGGCCCCAGCATTTT. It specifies CASSAQGVRPQHF.

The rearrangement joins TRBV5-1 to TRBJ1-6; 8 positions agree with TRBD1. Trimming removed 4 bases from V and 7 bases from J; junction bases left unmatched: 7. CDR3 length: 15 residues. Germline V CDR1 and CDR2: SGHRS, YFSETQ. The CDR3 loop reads CASSHDRGGNSPLHF. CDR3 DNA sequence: TGCGCCAGCAGCCACGACAGGGGAGGGAATTCACCCCTCCACTTT.

The CDR3: CASNRGDFNSPLHF. In DNA form, the CDR3 reads TGTGCCAGCAACCGTGGGGACTTTAATTCACCCCTCCACTTT. This sequence joins TRBV3-1 (or the pseudogene TRBV3-2) and TRBJ1-6, with D tentatively TRBD1 (5 bases). This CDR3 is 14 amino acids long. With 7 bases removed from V and 6 bases from J, the gap between germline ends came to 13 bases. Germline CDR1 LGHDT, CDR2 YNNKEL (reference sequence).

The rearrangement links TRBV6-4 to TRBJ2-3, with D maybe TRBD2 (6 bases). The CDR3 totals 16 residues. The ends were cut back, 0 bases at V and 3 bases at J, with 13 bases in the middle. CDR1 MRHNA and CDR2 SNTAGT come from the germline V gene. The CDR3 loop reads CASSDSAGSATDTQYF. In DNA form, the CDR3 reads TGTGCCAGCAGTGACTCTGCGGGATCGGCGACAGATACGCAGTATTTT.

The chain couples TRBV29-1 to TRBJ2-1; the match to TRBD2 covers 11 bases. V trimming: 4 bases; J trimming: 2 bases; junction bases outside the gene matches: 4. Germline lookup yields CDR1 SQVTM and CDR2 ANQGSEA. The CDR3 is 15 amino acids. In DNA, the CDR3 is TGCAGCGTTGTAGGGACTAGCGGTACCTACAATGAGCAGTTCTTC. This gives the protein CSVVGTSGTYNEQFF.

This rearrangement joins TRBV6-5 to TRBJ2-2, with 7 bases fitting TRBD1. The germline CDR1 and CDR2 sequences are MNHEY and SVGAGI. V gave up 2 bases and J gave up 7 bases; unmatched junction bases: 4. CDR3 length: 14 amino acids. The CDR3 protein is CASSYGQVGGELFF. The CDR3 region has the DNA TGTGCCAGCAGTTACGGACAGGTTGGCGGGGAGCTGTTTTTT.

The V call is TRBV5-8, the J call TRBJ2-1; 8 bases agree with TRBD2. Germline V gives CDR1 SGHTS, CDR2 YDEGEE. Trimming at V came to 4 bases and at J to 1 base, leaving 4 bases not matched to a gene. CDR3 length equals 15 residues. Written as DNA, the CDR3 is TGTGCCAGCAGCCCTCGACTAGCGTCCTACAATGAGCAGTTCTTC. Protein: CASSPRLASYNEQFF.

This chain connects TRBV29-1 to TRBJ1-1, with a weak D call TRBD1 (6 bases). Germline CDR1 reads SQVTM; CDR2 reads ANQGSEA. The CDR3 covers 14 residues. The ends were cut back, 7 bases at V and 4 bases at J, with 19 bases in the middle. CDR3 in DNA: TGCAGCGGGAGAGACAGGTCTATGGGCACTGAAGCTTTCTTT. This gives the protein CSGRDRSMGTEAFF.